This T cell receptor (beta chain) was identified during a study of blood T cell repertoires in COVID-19. The CDR3 length is 14 residues. Germline trimming cut 1 base from V and 8 bases from J; bases unmatched to any gene: 5. The V gene's germline CDR1 is MNHNS and CDR2 SASEGT. Sequencing used immunoSEQ multiplex PCR; TCRdb keeps in-frame clones, though not all of them. The data show approximately 280,000 clones, 89% seen once. This clone showed up just once. This sequence originates from a woman aged 60 to 75 with acute or convalescent COVID-19. V gene TRBV6-1 combines with J gene TRBJ2-3; 8 nucleotides align to TRBD1. Source material: peripheral blood. CDR3 amino acids: CASSEVGQGSTQYF. The CDR3 DNA is TGTGCCAGCAGTGAAGTTGGACAGGGAAGTACGCAGTATTTT.